The 2 T cell receptor beta chains listed next were all sequenced from one sample in a study of T cell repertoires in cytomegalovirus infection. A single record per CDR3 protein comes from TCRdb applying MiXCR to the reads. This table has around 630,000 distinct CDR3 sequences, more than 20% appearing once. Sequencing input: CD8+ T cells from PBMCs. Source of these receptors: a human donor in good health (CMV status not recorded). Some clones in this sample may be carry-over from other donors' samples.

Points on this clonotype: One end of the junction varies from germline; a read error may be responsible. V gene TRBV4-1 combines with J gene TRBJ2-5; TRBD2 agrees at 9 bases. The V gene's germline CDR1 is MGHRA and CDR2 YSYEKL. This CDR3 contains 19 residues. The CDR3 region has the DNA TGCACCAGCAGCCAAGATCGGGTAACCGGGGGACTAGCCCAAGAGACCCAGTACTTC. The encoded protein is CTSSQDRVTGGLAQETQYF.

As to this clonotype: At one end the junction does not follow the germline gene, possibly because of a read error. The V gene is TRBV6-6, the J gene TRBJ2-3, with 8 bases lining up with TRBD1. The CDR3 loop spans 14 amino acids. Germline CDR1 and CDR2: MNHNY and SVGAGI (reference sequence). The CDR3 sequence is CVSTPDRGGDTQYF. The CDR3 DNA follows: TGTGTCAGCACCCCCGACAGGGGAGGAGATACGCAGTATTTT.